The 20 T cell receptor beta chains reported below all come from one sample, sequenced in a study of early T cells in non-severe SARS-CoV-2 infection. TCRdb re-called the 5' RACE reads with MiXCR, one entry per CDR3 protein. The data hold around 75,000 distinct CDR3 sequences, with roughly a tenth observed a single time. The material sequenced was whole blood. The receptors come from an adult who was a healthcare worker with PCR-confirmed SARS-CoV-2 infection or an uninfected control (not recorded which).

This clonotype was picked up a small number of times. The chain recombines TRBV5-6 with TRBJ2-7; 8 bases are a match to TRBD1. Germline CDR1 is SGHDT and CDR2 is YYEEEE. With V trimmed by 5 bases and J by 4 bases, 8 bases remained unmatched. This CDR3 comprises 14 residues. CDR3 nucleotides: TGTGCCAGCAGTCGTCCGACAGGGGTTTACGAGCAGTACTTC. It yields the protein CASSRPTGVYEQYF.

At least ten counts were recorded for this clonotype. This chain uses TRBV15 with TRBJ2-3; D is undetermined. V lost 0 bases and J lost 2, with 6 bases in between. Per germline, CDR1 LNHNV and CDR2 YYDKDF (reference sequence). This CDR3 contains 14 residues. CDR3 nucleotides: TGTGCCACCAGCAGAGATGGGTCCACAGATACGCAGTATTTT. Protein: CATSRDGSTDTQYF.

This clonotype has more than one count but fewer than ten. CDR3 loop: CASSGTLTLTGDKRSGANVLTF. The CDR3 coding sequence is TGTGCCAGCAGTGGAACGCTCACCCTGACAGGGGACAAACGCTCTGGGGCCAACGTCCTGACTTTC. The chain joins TRBV2 to TRBJ2-6, with TRBD1 matching 8 bases. The junction had 20 bases not matched to a gene; V was cut back by 4 bases and J by 0 bases. Germline V lookup: CDR1 SNHLY, CDR2 FYNNEI. This CDR3 has 22 residues. Full variable domain (remainder filled in from reference TRBV2 and TRBJ2-6): EPEVTQTPSHQVTQMGQEVILRCVPISNHLYFYWYRQILGQKVEFLVSFYNNEISEKSEIFDDQFSVERPDGSNFTLKIRSTKLEDSAMYFCASSGTLTLTGDKRSGANVLTFGAGSRLTVL.

This clonotype appeared a few times. The chain carries TRBV7-9 and TRBJ2-1, with 7 bases aligning to TRBD2. Trimming at V came to 10 bases and at J to 5 bases, leaving 11 bases not matched to a gene. Germline assignment: CDR1 SEHNR and CDR2 FQNEAQ (reference sequence). The CDR3 is 14 amino acids. In DNA, the CDR3 is TGTGCCACCATCCTCCTCGGGACTAACAATGAGCAGTTCTTC. Translation: CATILLGTNNEQFF. The full variable domain, rest sourced from reference TRBV7-9 and TRBJ2-1, is DTGVSQNPRHKITKRGQNVTFRCDPISEHNRLYWYRQTLGQGPEFLTYFQNEAQLEKSRLLSDRFSAERPKGSFSTLEIQRTEQGDSAMYLCATILLGTNNEQFFGPGTRLTVL.

The V gene is TRBV7-9, the J gene TRBJ2-7; the D gene is possibly TRBD1 (6 bases). From germline, CDR1 is SEHNR and CDR2 FQNEAQ (reference sequence). The CDR3 length is 12 residues. Trimming removed 4 bases at V and 6 bases at J, with 10 bases between. The CDR3 DNA reads TGTGCCAGCAGCTCAGGGGCCGGCGAGCAGTACTTC. Residues: CASSSGAGEQYF.

The chain links TRBV15 to TRBJ2-6; 11 bases line up with TRBD2. V was pared by 2 bases and J by 10 bases, with 10 bases of the junction left unmatched. CDR1 LNHNV and CDR2 YYDKDF come from the germline V gene (reference sequence). The CDR3 length is 17 residues. The CDR3, as DNA: TGTGCCACCAGCAGATTTAGCGGGAGGGTAGGGGAAAACGTCCTGACTTTC. Translation gives CATSRFSGRVGENVLTF. The full variable domain, in which reference TRBV15 and TRBJ2-6 provide the parts outside the CDR3, is DAMVIQNPRYQVTQFGKPVTLSCSQTLNHNVMYWYQQKSSQAPKLLFHYYDKDFNNEADTPDNFQSRRPNTSFCFLDIRSPGLGDTAMYLCATSRFSGRVGENVLTFGAGSRLTVL.

This clonotype was seen repeatedly, ten times or more. This chain joins TRBV5-1 and TRBJ1-6; unclear D gene. Trimming left V 1 base short and J 7 bases short, with 9 bases between. Germline CDR1 reads SGHRS; CDR2 reads YFSETQ. This CDR3 comprises 14 residues. The CDR3 reads CASSLRSANSPLHF. The CDR3 DNA follows: TGCGCCAGCAGCTTGAGGTCAGCCAATTCACCCCTCCACTTT.

The V call is TRBV5-1, the J call TRBJ2-3; D call uncertain. Trimming removed 4 bases at V and 2 bases at J, with 11 bases between. The CDR3 extends over 14 amino acids. CDR1 and CDR2 (germline): SGHRS, YFSETQ. The CDR3 loop is CASSRSTPTDTQYF. CDR3 bases: TGCGCCAGCAGCCGGTCCACCCCCACAGATACGCAGTATTTT. The complete variable domain, with remaining parts taken from reference TRBV5-1 and TRBJ2-3, reads KAGVTQTPRYLIKTRGQQVTLSCSPISGHRSVSWYQQTPGQGLQFLFEYFSETQRNKGNFPGRFSGRQFSNSRSEMNVSTLELGDSALYLCASSRSTPTDTQYFGPGTRLTVL.

This clonotype was seen at least ten times. This chain uses TRBV5-6 with TRBJ2-1; TRBD2 aligns across 8 bases. CDR1 SGHDT and CDR2 YYEEEE come from the germline V gene. The CDR3 is made up of 17 amino acids. The J segment lost 7 bases and the V segment lost 3 bases, leaving 15 bases of the junction unmatched. The DNA for the CDR3 is TGTGCCAGCAGCTCCCTTTCTGTCGGGGGGGCCCTAAATGAGCAGTTCTTC. This sequence encodes CASSSLSVGGALNEQFF.

Only a few counts were recorded for this clonotype. The gene calls are TRBV7-6 and TRBJ2-3, with TRBD2 matching 10 bases. V lost 5 bases to trimming and J lost 2 bases; unmatched junction nucleotides: 7. The CDR3 has 16 amino acids. The germline V gene encodes CDR1 SGHVS and CDR2 FNYEAQ. CDR3 protein: CASSRIAGGFTDTQYF. For the CDR3, the DNA is TGTGCCAGCAGCCGCATAGCGGGGGGCTTCACAGATACGCAGTATTTT.

V gene TRBV18 combines with J gene TRBJ1-1; the match to TRBD1 covers 11 bases. Germline CDR1 and CDR2: KGHSH and LQKENI. V trimming: 6 bases; J trimming: 4 bases; junction bases outside the gene matches: 4. There are 14 residues in the CDR3. The CDR3 sequence is CASSPGTGGTEAFF. As DNA, the CDR3 is TGTGCCAGCTCCCCCGGGACAGGGGGCACTGAAGCTTTCTTT. The full variable domain, its missing parts supplied by reference TRBV18 and TRBJ1-1, is NAGVMQNPRHLVRRRGQEARLRCSPMKGHSHVYWYRQLPEEGLKFMVYLQKENIIDESGMPKERFSAEFPKEGPSILRIQQVVRGDSAAYFCASSPGTGGTEAFFGQGTRLTVV.

In this sample, this clonotype turned up many times. The rearrangement joins TRBV14 to TRBJ1-1; possibly TRBD1 for D (5 bases). Germline values: CDR1 SGHDN, CDR2 FVKESK. This CDR3 is 15 amino acids long. V was pared by 6 bases and J by 7 bases, with 21 bases between. The CDR3 nucleotides are TGTGCCAGCAGAAAGACCGGGACCCCCGTTATTGAAGCTTTCTTT. Its protein product is CASRKTGTPVIEAFF.

This clonotype was recorded many times. The genes are TRBV14 and TRBJ1-2; no clear D. The CDR3 spans 13 residues. Germline V gene sequence: CDR1 SGHDN, CDR2 FVKESK. V lost 3 bases and J 3 bases, leaving 8 bases between the germline ends. CDR3 amino acids: CASSQSFDYGYTF. DNA of the CDR3: TGTGCCAGCAGCCAGAGTTTCGACTATGGCTACACCTTC.

This clonotype was detected a few times. This chain uses TRBV20-1 with TRBJ1-1, with D perhaps TRBD1 (6 bases). Trimming stripped 0 bases from V and 10 bases from J, with 15 bases between. Germline V gene data show CDR1 as DFQATT and CDR2 as SNEGSKA (reference sequence). The CDR3 sequence is 13 residues long. In nucleotides, the CDR3 is TGCAGTGCTAGAGATCCTACGGCCAGGGGAGCTTTCTTT. Translated: CSARDPTARGAFF.

Ten or more counts support this clonotype. V is TRBV20-1 and J is TRBJ2-5; D is uncertain. The CDR3 covers 14 residues. Deletions cut 6 bases from V and 1 base from J, with 15 bases between. Germline lookup yields CDR1 DFQATT and CDR2 SNEGSKA (reference sequence). The CDR3 reads CSAVAPGPQETQYF. CDR3 DNA sequence: TGCAGTGCGGTCGCTCCGGGCCCCCAAGAGACCCAGTACTTC.

In this sample, this clonotype turned up many times. The rearrangement joins TRBV5-1 to TRBJ1-1; a weak D match, TRBD1 (6 bases). Germline values: CDR1 SGHRS, CDR2 YFSETQ. The CDR3 covers 13 residues. The ends were cut back, 4 bases at V and 1 base at J, with 8 bases in the middle. The CDR3 DNA reads as TGCGCCAGCAGCAGGGGGGAGAACACTGAAGCTTTCTTT. It translates to CASSRGENTEAFF.

The rearrangement uses TRBV5-1 and TRBJ1-5; 7 bases line up with TRBD1. CDR1 is SGHRS, CDR2 YFSETQ, per germline. V was pared by 0 bases and J by 4 bases, with 1 base of the junction left unmatched. The length of the CDR3 is 14 residues. This CDR3 is CASSLGTGNQPQHF. CDR3 nucleotide sequence: TGCGCCAGCAGCTTGGGGACAGGAAATCAGCCCCAGCATTTT.

The chain carries TRBV25-1 and TRBJ2-1; 7 positions match TRBD1. V lost 7 bases, J lost 9 bases, and 9 bases stayed unmatched. Germline V CDR1 and CDR2: MGHDK, SYGVNS. The CDR3 is 13 amino acids. This chain's CDR3 is CASTMRGGSEQFF. CDR3 DNA: TGTGCCAGCACGATGCGAGGGGGCAGTGAGCAGTTCTTC.

This clonotype has a handful of counts. This chain links TRBV6-1 with TRBJ2-3, with D uncertain. Trimming took off 7 bases at V and 6 bases at J, with 8 bases between the two ends. The CDR3 has 11 residues. Looked up from germline, CDR1 is MNHNS and CDR2 is SASEGT. CDR3 loop: CASIGFDTQYF. The CDR3 bases are TGTGCCAGCATAGGATTTGATACGCAGTATTTT.

V and J are TRBV5-6 and TRBJ2-2, with TRBD1 matching 8 bases. The length of the CDR3 is 15 residues. Germline V gene data show CDR1 as SGHDT and CDR2 as YYEEEE. J was trimmed by 3 bases and V by 4 bases; bases with no gene match: 5. This chain's CDR3 is CASSTDRGHTGELFF. DNA of the CDR3: TGTGCCAGCAGCACTGACAGGGGACACACCGGGGAGCTGTTTTTT. The full variable domain, in which reference TRBV5-6 and TRBJ2-2 provide the parts outside the CDR3, is DAGVTQSPTHLIKTRGQQVTLRCSPKSGHDTVSWYQQALGQGPQFIFQYYEEEERQRGNFPDRFSGHQFPNYSSELNVNALLLGDSALYLCASSTDRGHTGELFFGEGSRLTVL.